This is a list of T cell receptor beta chains from one sample in a study of blood T cell repertoires in COVID-19. Here immunoSEQ multiplex PCR was the method, and the copy in TCRdb shows in-frame clones only, minus some. Of about 200,000 clones listed, 65% to 85% are singletons. The sample comprised peripheral blood. These TCRs come from a middle-aged man with acute or convalescent COVID-19. Each CDR3 is given without its conserved first and last residue. Fields, in order: V gene, D gene, J gene, CDR3 protein. A D gene is named only where the DNA matches it firmly.

v_call: TRBV19; d_call: .; j_call: TRBJ1-2; cdr3_aa: ASSLPRQVYT
v_call: TRBV5-1; d_call: .; j_call: TRBJ2-7; cdr3_aa: ASSLSSVTPYEQY
v_call: TRBV6-6; d_call: .; j_call: TRBJ1-2; cdr3_aa: ASSYPRDSSSYGYT
v_call: TRBV18; d_call: .; j_call: TRBJ2-1; cdr3_aa: ASSPLADTYNEQF
v_call: TRBV20-1; d_call: .; j_call: TRBJ2-1; cdr3_aa: SASDGLSYNEQF
v_call: TRBV3-1/TRBV3-2; d_call: TRBD2; j_call: TRBJ2-3; cdr3_aa: ASSQSGTITDTQY
v_call: TRBV28; d_call: TRBD1; j_call: TRBJ1-2; cdr3_aa: ASRPGGGTHGYT
v_call: TRBV11-2; d_call: .; j_call: TRBJ1-1; cdr3_aa: ASSQGRVTEAF
v_call: TRBV6-5; d_call: TRBD2; j_call: TRBJ2-7; cdr3_aa: ASRGTTPTYEQY
v_call: TRBV9; d_call: .; j_call: TRBJ1-2; cdr3_aa: ASSVDPGDYGYT
v_call: TRBV11-1; d_call: .; j_call: TRBJ2-7; cdr3_aa: ASSFHRSYEQY
v_call: TRBV2; d_call: TRBD1; j_call: TRBJ1-5; cdr3_aa: ASSENRGSSQH
v_call: TRBV2; d_call: TRBD2; j_call: TRBJ2-5; cdr3_aa: ASSEMTSGAAYETQY
v_call: TRBV7-9; d_call: .; j_call: TRBJ1-6; cdr3_aa: ASSPLGTGSHSPLH
v_call: TRBV27; d_call: .; j_call: TRBJ1-1; cdr3_aa: ASSLKTQPAKEAF
v_call: TRBV11-2; d_call: .; j_call: TRBJ1-4; cdr3_aa: ASSLDQTARGEKLF
v_call: TRBV6-2/TRBV6-3; d_call: .; j_call: TRBJ1-2; cdr3_aa: ASSLSGMATYGYT
v_call: TRBV14; d_call: .; j_call: TRBJ2-7; cdr3_aa: ASSQAGYEQY
v_call: TRBV7-8; d_call: .; j_call: TRBJ1-2; cdr3_aa: ASSFRTVDDGYT
v_call: TRBV7-2; d_call: .; j_call: TRBJ1-2; cdr3_aa: ASSLTRSNYGYT
v_call: TRBV25-1; d_call: .; j_call: TRBJ1-1; cdr3_aa: ASSERAKAF
v_call: TRBV27; d_call: TRBD1; j_call: TRBJ2-1; cdr3_aa: ASSQLGTGNNEQF
v_call: TRBV5-4; d_call: TRBD1; j_call: TRBJ2-3; cdr3_aa: ASSFRGSADTQY
v_call: TRBV28; d_call: TRBD2; j_call: TRBJ2-1; cdr3_aa: ASSFSSGRDEQF
v_call: TRBV7-2; d_call: .; j_call: TRBJ1-2; cdr3_aa: ASSLAQSHYGYT
v_call: TRBV6-5; d_call: TRBD1; j_call: TRBJ1-2; cdr3_aa: ASRQAGTGYGYT
v_call: TRBV30; d_call: TRBD1; j_call: TRBJ1-1; cdr3_aa: AWKGQMNTEAF
v_call: TRBV10-3; d_call: .; j_call: TRBJ2-3; cdr3_aa: AISADREGDTQY
v_call: TRBV10-3; d_call: TRBD1; j_call: TRBJ2-2; cdr3_aa: AISESGGEMAPGELF
v_call: TRBV6-4; d_call: .; j_call: TRBJ2-6; cdr3_aa: ASSEAHSGANVLT
v_call: TRBV6-6; d_call: TRBD1; j_call: TRBJ1-2; cdr3_aa: ASNHGQGSGYT
v_call: TRBV5-1; d_call: TRBD2; j_call: TRBJ2-1; cdr3_aa: ASSLVTSSGRATIYNEQF
v_call: TRBV2; d_call: .; j_call: TRBJ2-7; cdr3_aa: ATLRVHEQY
v_call: TRBV10-1; d_call: .; j_call: TRBJ1-1; cdr3_aa: ASSVSGPTEAF
v_call: TRBV7-3; d_call: TRBD2; j_call: TRBJ2-1; cdr3_aa: ASSPGLAGVNEQF
v_call: TRBV27; d_call: TRBD2; j_call: TRBJ2-2; cdr3_aa: ASSLFTRGSSTGELF
v_call: TRBV15; d_call: .; j_call: TRBJ1-3; cdr3_aa: ATSRDFRAGNTIY
v_call: TRBV5-5; d_call: .; j_call: TRBJ1-4; cdr3_aa: ASSLIGGATNEKLF
v_call: TRBV6-2/TRBV6-3; d_call: TRBD2; j_call: TRBJ2-1; cdr3_aa: ASSYSIAGGPHEQF
v_call: TRBV30; d_call: TRBD2; j_call: TRBJ2-3; cdr3_aa: AWSVRGSVRDTQY
v_call: TRBV11-2; d_call: TRBD2; j_call: TRBJ2-1; cdr3_aa: ASSPNSLAGGLNEQF
v_call: TRBV5-1; d_call: .; j_call: TRBJ1-3; cdr3_aa: ASSLGPQSGNTIY
v_call: TRBV5-1; d_call: .; j_call: TRBJ2-1; cdr3_aa: ASSLDRSSYNEQF
v_call: TRBV25-1; d_call: .; j_call: TRBJ2-1; cdr3_aa: ASSDSLSGLIYNEQF
v_call: TRBV6-5; d_call: .; j_call: TRBJ2-1; cdr3_aa: ASSRSTGYEQF
v_call: TRBV4-2; d_call: TRBD1; j_call: TRBJ1-5; cdr3_aa: ASSRDGTGERQPQH
v_call: TRBV11-2; d_call: .; j_call: TRBJ2-3; cdr3_aa: ASSAGRTDTQY
v_call: TRBV2; d_call: .; j_call: TRBJ2-2; cdr3_aa: ASSELGGRAGELF
v_call: TRBV28; d_call: TRBD2; j_call: TRBJ2-7; cdr3_aa: ASRGGTYEQY
v_call: TRBV15; d_call: TRBD2; j_call: TRBJ2-3; cdr3_aa: ATARLAGGPGDTQY
v_call: TRBV2; d_call: .; j_call: TRBJ2-7; cdr3_aa: ASQSTESSYEQY
v_call: TRBV7-8; d_call: .; j_call: TRBJ2-7; cdr3_aa: ASSPDRYEQY
v_call: TRBV30; d_call: .; j_call: TRBJ1-3; cdr3_aa: AWRSVGNTIY
v_call: TRBV7-2; d_call: TRBD2; j_call: TRBJ2-3; cdr3_aa: ASSTRSGLAGSDTQY
v_call: TRBV28; d_call: .; j_call: TRBJ1-6; cdr3_aa: ASTLPQEDSPLH